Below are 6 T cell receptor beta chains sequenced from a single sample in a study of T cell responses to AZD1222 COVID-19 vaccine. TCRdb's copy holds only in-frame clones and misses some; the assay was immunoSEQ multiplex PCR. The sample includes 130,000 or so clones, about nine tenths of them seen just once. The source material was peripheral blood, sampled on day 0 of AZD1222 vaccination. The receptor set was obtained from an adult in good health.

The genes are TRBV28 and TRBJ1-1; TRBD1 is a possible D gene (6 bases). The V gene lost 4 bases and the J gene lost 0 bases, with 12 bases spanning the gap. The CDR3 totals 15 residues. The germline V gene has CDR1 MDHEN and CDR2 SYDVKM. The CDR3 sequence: CASSSPGVMNTEAFF. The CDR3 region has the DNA TGTGCCAGCAGTTCTCCAGGGGTCATGAACACTGAAGCTTTCTTT.

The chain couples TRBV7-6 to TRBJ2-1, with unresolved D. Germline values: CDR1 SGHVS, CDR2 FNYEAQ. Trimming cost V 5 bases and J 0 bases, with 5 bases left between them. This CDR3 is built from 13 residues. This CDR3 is CASSGSSYNEQFF. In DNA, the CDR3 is TGTGCCAGCAGCGGAAGCTCCTACAATGAGCAGTTCTTC.

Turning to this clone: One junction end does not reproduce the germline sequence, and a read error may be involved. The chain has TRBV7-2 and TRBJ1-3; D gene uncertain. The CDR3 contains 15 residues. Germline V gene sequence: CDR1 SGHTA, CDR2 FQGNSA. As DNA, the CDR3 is TGTCCCAGCAAAAAAGGCCCCGACTCTGGAAACACCATATATTTT. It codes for CPSKKGPDSGNTIYF.

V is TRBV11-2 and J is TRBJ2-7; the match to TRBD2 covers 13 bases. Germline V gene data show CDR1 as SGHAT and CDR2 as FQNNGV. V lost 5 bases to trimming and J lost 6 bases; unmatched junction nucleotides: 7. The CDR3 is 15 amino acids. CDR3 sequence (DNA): TGTGCCAGCAGCCCCTGGACTAGCGGGGGAGGCGAGCAGTACTTC. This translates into CASSPWTSGGGEQYF.

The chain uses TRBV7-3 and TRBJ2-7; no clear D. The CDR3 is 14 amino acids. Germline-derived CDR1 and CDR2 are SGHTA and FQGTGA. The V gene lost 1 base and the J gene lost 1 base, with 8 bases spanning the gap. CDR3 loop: CASSLSRLSYEQYF. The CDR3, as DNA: TGTGCCAGCAGCTTAAGCAGGCTATCCTACGAGCAGTACTTC.

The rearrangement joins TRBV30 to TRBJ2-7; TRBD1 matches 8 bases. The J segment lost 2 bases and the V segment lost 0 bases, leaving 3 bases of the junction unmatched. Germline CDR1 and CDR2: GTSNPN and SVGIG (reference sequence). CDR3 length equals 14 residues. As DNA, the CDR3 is TGTGCCTGGAGTGTACAGGGGGGAACCTACGAGCAGTACTTC. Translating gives CAWSVQGGTYEQYF. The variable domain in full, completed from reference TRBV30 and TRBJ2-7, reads SQTIHQWPATLVQPVGSPLSLECTVEGTSNPNLYWYRQAAGRGLQLLFYSVGIGQISSEVPQNLSASRPQDRQFILSSKKLLLSDSGFYLCAWSVQGGTYEQYFGPGTRLTVT.